The entry below gives a single T cell receptor (beta chain) sequence along with its context. Its antigen is unidentified. The authors reverse transcribed all of the isolated RNA, so sequencing captured expressed TCRB transcripts. The assay was immunoSEQ multiplex PCR, and TCRdb's table has in-frame clones only and misses some. The repertoire holds fewer than 300,000 clones, with approximately 10% as singletons. These data belong to a study of beta chain features in type 1 diabetes. Looking at the study overall: Across every sample, roughly 100 million sorted cells were examined in total. Study-wide results and caveats: Within each of all four CD4+ subsets, Type 1 diabetes patients had TCRB CDR3s that were moderately but significantly shorter. Patients showed naive, central memory and Treg TCRB repertoires that appeared more similar than those of healthy donors.

From germline, CDR1 is SGHRS and CDR2 YFSETQ. The CDR3 is 16 residues long. Losses at the gene ends were 4 bases for V and 2 bases for J; bases not matched to a gene: 9. Sorting of CD4+ naive, central memory, regulatory and stem cell-like memory cells was performed via CD45RO/CCR7/CD25/CD127/CD95/CD27. The material sequenced was naive CD4+ T cells from blood. The V and J genes are TRBV5-1 and TRBJ2-5; 9 bases agree with TRBD2. The receptor comes from a man aged 25-45 years with type 1 diabetes. The CDR3 loop reads CASSVEAGGLQETQYF. As DNA, the CDR3 is TGCGCCAGCAGCGTCGAAGCGGGGGGCCTTCAAGAGACCCAGTACTTC.